The 19 T cell receptor beta chains below all came from one sample that was sequenced in a study of shared clonotypes between healthy human individuals. Only in-frame clones appear in the TCRdb table, and some are missing; sequencing was by immunoSEQ multiplex PCR. The table has 950,000 to 1,300,000 clones, roughly 80% seen once. The sequencing sample was made of memory CD4+ T cells sorted from blood. Subset specified: CD45RA-negative fraction. These receptors all come from a man aged 18 to 29 in good health.

The chain combines TRBV27 with TRBJ1-4; D remains unclear. Deletions cut 5 bases from V and 8 bases from J, with 12 bases between. Germline V gene data show CDR1 as MNHEY and CDR2 as SMNVEV (reference sequence). The CDR3 has 13 residues. CDR3 nucleotide sequence: TGTGCCAGCAGTAGAGGTGGGAGGGAAAAACTGTTTTTT. Translated, it gives CASSRGGREKLFF.

This chain uses TRBV19 with TRBJ1-2; 12 bases line up with TRBD1. The junction had 10 bases not matched to a gene; V was cut back by 3 bases and J by 14 bases. The CDR3 loop spans 14 amino acids. CDR1 is LNHDA, CDR2 SQIVND, per germline (reference sequence). CDR3 in amino acids: CASSILGDRGPATF. The DNA for the CDR3 is TGTGCCAGTAGTATTCTAGGGGACAGGGGGCCGGCAACCTTC. The full variable domain, in which reference TRBV19 and TRBJ1-2 provide the parts outside the CDR3, is DGGITQSPKYLFRKEGQNVTLSCEQNLNHDAMYWYRQDPGQGLRLIYYSQIVNDFQKGDIAEGYSVSREKKESFPLTVTSAQKNPTAFYLCASSILGDRGPATFGSGTRLTVV.

The chain couples TRBV5-4 to TRBJ2-7; D unclear. Germline V gene sequence: CDR1 SGHNT, CDR2 YYREEE (reference sequence). V dropped 0 bases and J dropped 4 bases, with 5 bases sitting between them. The CDR3 consists of 12 residues. The CDR3 loop reads CASSLASYEQYF. Here the CDR3 DNA reads TGTGCCAGCAGCTTGGCCTCGTACGAGCAGTACTTC.

The CDR3 nucleotides are TGTGCCAGCATGAGACAGGGAAATGGCTACACCTTC. Encoded protein: CASMRQGNGYTF. The chain recombines TRBV28 with TRBJ1-2; 7 nucleotides line up with TRBD1. V lost 7 bases and J lost 6; bases outside the gene matches: 5. The V gene's germline CDR1 is MDHEN and CDR2 SYDVKM. The CDR3 sequence is 12 residues long.

The table lists this clone with a few counts. The V gene is TRBV27, the J gene TRBJ2-5; D is tentatively TRBD1 or TRBD2 (6 bases each). Deletions cut 4 bases from V and 4 bases from J, with 16 bases between. The germline V gene has CDR1 MNHEY and CDR2 SMNVEV (reference sequence). The CDR3 extends over 15 amino acids. The CDR3 DNA reads TGTGCCAGCAGTTCCCCTGGAGGGGGTGGAGAGACCCAGTACTTC. It codes for CASSSPGGGGETQYF.

J is TRBJ2-3 and V is TRBV5-1; a weak D match, TRBD2 (5 bases). Deletions cut 5 bases from V and 2 bases from J, with 15 bases between. The CDR3 sequence is 15 residues long. Germline CDR1 SGHRS, CDR2 YFSETQ. CDR3 in DNA: TGCGCCAGCAGGACCGCGGGCGGATACACAGATACGCAGTATTTT. Translation gives CASRTAGGYTDTQYF.

This clone was counted once. Other DNA variants within this sample encode the same CDR3. The chain employs TRBV7-9 and TRBJ1-1; no definite D call. This CDR3 has 14 residues. V lost 1 base and J 0 bases, leaving 6 bases between the germline ends. Germline-derived CDR1 and CDR2 are SEHNR and FQNEAQ (reference sequence). The CDR3 DNA reads as TGTGCCAGCAGCTTAGGACTCATGAACACTGAAGCTTTCTTT. This sequence encodes CASSLGLMNTEAFF.

This clone was recorded a few times. This chain connects TRBV18 to TRBJ2-1; D unclear. V shed 6 bases and J shed 0 bases, with 15 bases lying between them. CDR1 is KGHSH, CDR2 LQKENI, per germline. This CDR3 is built from 16 residues. The CDR3 is CASSYAPTSSYNEQFF. Here the CDR3 DNA reads TGTGCCAGCTCCTACGCGCCTACCAGCTCCTACAATGAGCAGTTCTTC.

The chain combines TRBV10-3 with TRBJ2-1, with 10 bases that match TRBD2. V dropped 6 bases and J dropped 6; count of bases not matched to a gene: 5. CDR1 ENHRY and CDR2 SYGVKD come from the germline V gene. The CDR3 runs to 14 residues. CDR3 sequence (DNA): TGTGCCATCAGAGGACTAGCGGAGGGCAATGAGCAGTTCTTC. Translation: CAIRGLAEGNEQFF.

This chain connects TRBV5-1 to TRBJ2-7; D uncertain. CDR1 and CDR2 from the germline V gene are SGHRS and YFSETQ. Trimming removed 4 bases at V and 4 bases at J, with 9 bases between. This CDR3 has 12 amino acids. The CDR3, as DNA: TGCGCCAGCAGCCCAGAGTCTTACGAGCAGTACTTC. It yields the protein CASSPESYEQYF.

Only a few counts were recorded for this clone. Other DNA sequences in this sample translate to the same CDR3. The chain links TRBV7-3 to TRBJ1-1; the D is unclear. CDR1 and CDR2 (germline): SGHTA, FQGTGA. V was trimmed by 5 bases and J by 3 bases, leaving 10 bases between them. This CDR3 is 13 amino acids long. Here the CDR3 reads CASSLNRDTEAFF. CDR3 bases: TGTGCCAGCAGCCTGAACCGGGACACTGAAGCTTTCTTT.

The rearrangement uses TRBV2 and TRBJ2-5, with D tentatively TRBD2 (6 bases). The V gene's germline CDR1 is SNHLY and CDR2 FYNNEI. V lost 8 bases and J lost 4, with 8 bases in between. CDR3 length equals 11 residues. CDR3 protein: CASRDLETQYF. The CDR3 DNA reads as TGTGCCAGCCGGGACTTAGAGACCCAGTACTTC.

This chain uses TRBV7-2 with TRBJ1-4, with D possibly matching TRBD1 (6 bases). CDR3 size: 16 residues. Germline-derived CDR1 and CDR2 are SGHTA and FQGNSA. V lost 0 bases and J 8 bases, leaving 16 bases between the germline ends. The CDR3 bases are TGTGCCAGCAGCTTAGCGCGGGGGGCCTTGGGAGAAAAACTGTTTTTT. It is translated as CASSLARGALGEKLFF.

The chain links TRBV7-9 to TRBJ2-2; no reliable D call. The germline V gene has CDR1 SEHNR and CDR2 FQNEAQ (reference sequence). CDR3 size: 12 residues. Trimming took 4 bases from V and 5 from J, leaving 5 bases between them. The CDR3 nucleotides are TGTGCCAGCAGCTCCGCAACCGGGGAGCTGTTTTTT. This codes for CASSSATGELFF. The entire variable domain, with the rest obtained from reference TRBV7-9 and TRBJ2-2, is as follows: DTGVSQNPRHKITKRGQNVTFRCDPISEHNRLYWYRQTLGQGPEFLTYFQNEAQLEKSRLLSDRFSAERPKGSFSTLEIQRTEQGDSAMYLCASSSATGELFFGEGSRLTVL.

The genes are TRBV19 and TRBJ1-3, with 7 bases identical to TRBD1. The CDR3 has 18 amino acids. Per germline, CDR1 LNHDA and CDR2 SQIVND (reference sequence). V shed 6 bases, J shed 4 bases, and the junction held 18 bases outside the gene matches. Here the CDR3 reads CASSRAQGGQARGNTIYF. For the CDR3, the DNA is TGTGCCAGTAGCAGAGCCCAGGGGGGGCAGGCAAGAGGAAACACCATATATTTT.

This sequence joins TRBV19 and TRBJ1-2, with D tentatively TRBD1 (6 bases). The germline V gene encodes CDR1 LNHDA and CDR2 SQIVND (reference sequence). V lost 8 bases, J lost 4 bases, and 11 bases lay in between. CDR3 size: 12 residues. The CDR3, as DNA: TGTGCCAGTTATGGGACAATCTATGGCTACACCTTC. Translating gives CASYGTIYGYTF.

On this clone itself: This CDR3 is also generated by other DNA sequences in the sample. The chain carries TRBV5-1 and TRBJ2-3, with a possible D match to TRBD1 (6 bases). This CDR3 is 14 amino acids long. Per germline, CDR1 SGHRS and CDR2 YFSETQ. V was trimmed by 4 bases and J by 2 bases, leaving 11 bases between them. This CDR3 reads CASSLGQFTDTQYF. The CDR3 region has the DNA TGCGCCAGCAGCCTAGGACAGTTCACAGATACGCAGTATTTT.

The chain joins TRBV19 to TRBJ2-7, with 7 bases identical to TRBD1. CDR3 length: 14 residues. Per the germline V gene, CDR1 is LNHDA and CDR2 is SQIVND (reference sequence). V shed 4 bases, J shed 4 bases, and the junction held 7 bases outside the gene matches. The chain's CDR3 is CASSSPDRSYEQYF. As DNA, the CDR3 is TGTGCCAGTAGTAGTCCGGACAGGTCGTACGAGCAGTACTTC.

This chain links TRBV28 with TRBJ2-3, with D perhaps TRBD1 or TRBD2 (6 bases each). The V gene's germline CDR1 is MDHEN and CDR2 SYDVKM. V was trimmed by 6 bases and J by 6 bases, leaving 10 bases between them. The CDR3 covers 12 residues. The CDR3 DNA sequence: TGTGCCAGCAGGGGGGGCGGGGATACGCAGTATTTT. Protein product: CASRGGGDTQYF. The full variable domain, rest sourced from reference TRBV28 and TRBJ2-3, is DVKVTQSSRYLVKRTGEKVFLECVQDMDHENMFWYRQDPGLGLRLIYFSYDVKMKEKGDIPEGYSVSREKKERFSLILESASTNQTSMYLCASRGGGDTQYFGPGTRLTVL.